The 30 T cell receptor beta chains presented below share a single source sample, sequenced in a study of T cells in Graves' hyperthyroidism and ophthalmopathy. RNA transcripts gave rise to amplified TCR beta CDR3 regions. The primer set for the first-round RT-PCR of the TCR CDR3 was HTBI. Each CDR3 protein gets one entry after TCRdb re-called the multiplex PCR reads with MiXCR. The sample has 300,000 to 400,000 distinct CDR3 sequences; roughly a fifth are singletons. Sample: blood. The receptors stem from a woman in her 50s with Graves' hyperthyroidism.

This clonotype appeared many times. The chain links TRBV3-1 to TRBJ2-1; 8 positions match TRBD1. V lost 2 bases, J lost 1 base, and 1 base stayed unmatched. Germline CDR1 is LGHDT and CDR2 is YNNKEL (reference sequence). This CDR3 is built from 15 residues. The CDR3 loop is CASSQQGASYNEQFF. In DNA form, the CDR3 reads TGTGCCAGCAGCCAACAGGGGGCATCCTACAATGAGCAGTTCTTC.

The chain carries TRBV20-1 and TRBJ2-7; D gene uncertain. V shed 1 base and J shed 0 bases, with 10 bases lying between them. The CDR3 has 14 amino acids. Germline lookup yields CDR1 DFQATT and CDR2 SNEGSKA (reference sequence). The CDR3 DNA reads as TGCAGTGCTAGAGGGGTGGAAAGCTCCTACGAGCAGTACTTC. Protein product: CSARGVESSYEQYF.

This clonotype was counted between two and nine times. The V and J genes are TRBV20-1 and TRBJ2-2, with 11 bases identical to TRBD2. Per the germline V gene, CDR1 is DFQATT and CDR2 is SNEGSKA (reference sequence). CDR3 length: 13 residues. The CDR3 nucleotides are TGCGGAACTAGCGGGAGTGTCACCGGGGAGCTGTTTTTT. This sequence encodes CGTSGSVTGELFF.

This clonotype was detected ten times or more. The rearrangement links TRBV7-2 to TRBJ2-1, with TRBD2 identical over 8 bases. Germline CDR1 is SGHTA and CDR2 is FQGNSA. V dropped 5 bases and J dropped 7; count of bases not matched to a gene: 13. The CDR3 has 16 amino acids. The chain's CDR3 is CASSSTSRGGRNEQFF. CDR3 sequence (DNA): TGTGCCAGCAGCAGTACTTCCCGGGGGGGACGAAATGAGCAGTTCTTC.

This clonotype came up many times. The V and J genes are TRBV18 and TRBJ1-1; D is uncertain. Trimming took 6 bases from V and 4 from J, leaving 15 bases between them. Germline-derived CDR1 and CDR2 are KGHSH and LQKENI. The length of the CDR3 is 14 residues. The CDR3 loop reads CASSPGIGSTEAFF. The CDR3 DNA sequence: TGTGCCAGCTCCCCCGGGATCGGGAGCACTGAAGCTTTCTTT.

This clonotype was counted ten times or more. The rearrangement uses TRBV11-1 and TRBJ2-7; 10 bases fit TRBD1. The CDR3 covers 14 residues. CDR1 and CDR2 from the germline V gene are SGHAT and FQDESV (reference sequence). The V and J ends lost 3 bases and 3 bases, in that order; junction bases with no gene match: 2. CDR3 sequence: CASSLGQGFYEQYF. The DNA of the CDR3 is TGTGCCAGCAGCTTGGGACAGGGGTTCTACGAGCAGTACTTC. Full variable domain (rest looked up from reference TRBV11-1 and TRBJ2-7): EAEVAQSPRYKITEKSQAVAFWCDPISGHATLYWYRQILGQGPELLVQFQDESVVDDSQLPKDRFSAERLKGVDSTLKIQPAELGDSAMYLCASSLGQGFYEQYFGPGTRLTVT.

The table lists this clonotype with a few counts. CDR3 coding DNA: TGTGCCAGCAGCGCCTTAACCTCGGGAGGCTACACCTTC. This gives the protein CASSALTSGGYTF. This chain links TRBV9 with TRBJ1-2, with D unclear. CDR1 is SGDLS, CDR2 YYNGEE, per germline. This CDR3 is built from 13 residues. V lost 3 bases to trimming and J lost 8 bases, with 14 bases between them.

The sample holds many counts of this clonotype. The chain recombines TRBV27 with TRBJ2-6; 8 nucleotides match TRBD1. Trimming removed 0 bases from V and 2 bases from J; junction bases left unmatched: 15. Germline V gene sequence: CDR1 MNHEY, CDR2 SMNVEV (reference sequence). This CDR3 is 21 amino acids long. The CDR3 region is CASSLSSRGQVPFTGANVLTF. The CDR3 nucleotides read TGTGCCAGCAGTTTATCGTCTCGGGGACAGGTTCCTTTCACTGGGGCCAACGTCCTGACTTTC.

This clonotype was recorded a few times. Given a much more abundant clone one base away, this may be a read error. J is TRBJ2-1 and V is TRBV11-3; 9 bases align to TRBD2. Germline V gene lookup returns CDR1 SGHNT and CDR2 YENEEA. The V gene end was trimmed by 5 bases and the J gene end by 0 bases; junction bases not matched to a gene: 5. This CDR3 is 16 amino acids long. The DNA of the CDR3 is TGTGCCAGCAGCCCCCATAGCGGGAGCTCCTACAATGAGCAGTTCTTC. Translating gives CASSPHSGSSYNEQFF.

There are many counts of this clonotype. Here the CDR3 reads CASSFGQASYF. CDR3 DNA: TGTGCCAGCAGCTTCGGACAGGCGTCGTACTTC. V and J are TRBV7-2 and TRBJ2-5; 7 bases match TRBD1. CDR3 size: 11 residues. V dropped 3 bases and J dropped 13; count of bases not matched to a gene: 5. Looked up from germline, CDR1 is SGHTA and CDR2 is FQGNSA.

At least ten counts were recorded for this clonotype. The chain recombines TRBV30 with TRBJ2-1; no definite D call. Trimming pared 1 base from V and 11 bases from J, leaving 9 bases between. This CDR3 is built from 11 residues. The V gene's germline CDR1 is GTSNPN and CDR2 SVGIG (reference sequence). This CDR3 is CAWSDPSKQFF. Written as DNA, the CDR3 is TGTGCCTGGAGTGACCCGAGTAAGCAGTTCTTC.

This clonotype was found many times. The rearrangement uses TRBV10-3 and TRBJ2-1; no clear D gene. Germline loops: CDR1 ENHRY, CDR2 SYGVKD. This CDR3 has 16 residues. Trimming shortened V by 6 bases and J by 0 bases, and 15 bases separated the two germline ends. CDR3 sequence reads: CAISSMSPDSYNEQFF. The CDR3 DNA reads as TGTGCCATCAGCTCCATGTCTCCGGACTCCTACAATGAGCAGTTCTTC.

In this sample, this clonotype turned up many times. The chain carries TRBV15 and TRBJ2-5; no clear D gene. Germline loops: CDR1 LNHNV, CDR2 YYDKDF (reference sequence). V was shortened by 0 bases and J by 4 bases, with 6 bases between the two germline ends. The CDR3 contains 13 residues. CDR3 loop: CATSRDLGETQYF. As DNA, the CDR3 is TGTGCCACCAGCAGAGATCTGGGAGAGACCCAGTACTTC. Based on the CDR3 plus reference TRBV15 and TRBJ2-5, the full variable domain is DAMVIQNPRYQVTQFGKPVTLSCSQTLNHNVMYWYQQKSSQAPKLLFHYYDKDFNNEADTPDNFQSRRPNTSFCFLDIRSPGLGDTAMYLCATSRDLGETQYFGPGTRLLVL.

This clonotype was recorded at least ten times. The chain joins TRBV28 to TRBJ2-4; TRBD1 is a possible D gene (6 bases). Trimming took off 4 bases at V and 2 bases at J, with 9 bases between the two ends. Germline CDR1 is MDHEN and CDR2 is SYDVKM. This CDR3 is built from 14 residues. CDR3 sequence reads: CASSSGTTKNIQYF. The CDR3 DNA reads as TGTGCCAGCAGTTCCGGGACAACCAAAAACATTCAGTACTTC. Based on the CDR3 plus reference TRBV28 and TRBJ2-4, the full variable domain is DVKVTQSSRYLVKRTGEKVFLECVQDMDHENMFWYRQDPGLGLRLIYFSYDVKMKEKGDIPEGYSVSREKKERFSLILESASTNQTSMYLCASSSGTTKNIQYFGAGTRLSVL.

This clonotype was seen many times. The genes are TRBV7-6 and TRBJ2-7; D is uncertain. The CDR3 has 15 amino acids. V lost 5 bases to trimming and J lost 1 base, with 15 bases between them. Germline CDR1 is SGHVS and CDR2 is FNYEAQ. The CDR3 region has the DNA TGTGCCAGCAGCGGAACCTCGGACGGTTCCTACGAGCAGTACTTC. Translation: CASSGTSDGSYEQYF. Full variable domain (missing parts from reference TRBV7-6 and TRBJ2-7): GAGVSQSPRYKVTKRGQDVALRCDPISGHVSLYWYRQALGQGPEFLTYFNYEAQQDKSGLPNDRFSAERPEGSISTLTIQRTEQRDSAMYRCASSGTSDGSYEQYFGPGTRLTVT.

This clonotype has ten or more counts. J is TRBJ2-3 and V is TRBV5-6; D call uncertain. V dropped 0 bases and J dropped 0 bases, with 14 bases sitting between them. CDR1 is SGHDT, CDR2 YYEEEE, per germline. The CDR3 covers 17 residues. CDR3: CASSLGQKAPSTDTQYF. As DNA, the CDR3 is TGTGCCAGCAGCTTGGGGCAAAAGGCACCTAGCACAGATACGCAGTATTTT.

Many counts were recorded for this clonotype. V and J are TRBV12-3 or TRBV12-4 and TRBJ1-5; maybe TRBD1 (5 bases). Trimming stripped 5 bases from V and 3 bases from J, with 20 bases between. This CDR3 has 17 amino acids. As DNA, the CDR3 is TGTGCCAGCAGTAGCCAGCGGGAGGCAGGGACCAATCAGCCCCAGCATTTT. This gives the protein CASSSQREAGTNQPQHF.

Many counts were recorded for this clonotype. The chain has TRBV3-1 and TRBJ1-1; possibly TRBD1 for D (5 bases). The V gene lost 3 bases and the J gene lost 0 bases, with 11 bases spanning the gap. The germline V gene encodes CDR1 LGHDT and CDR2 YNNKEL (reference sequence). The CDR3 is 15 residues long. CDR3 in amino acids: CASSHLPTVNTEAFF. The CDR3 bases are TGTGCCAGCAGCCATCTTCCGACAGTGAACACTGAAGCTTTCTTT.

This clonotype was detected many times. The rearrangement links TRBV5-1 to TRBJ2-3; 11 nucleotides agree with TRBD2. The CDR3 sequence is 16 residues long. V lost 0 bases and J lost 3; bases outside the gene matches: 3. Germline V lookup: CDR1 SGHRS, CDR2 YFSETQ. CDR3 sequence reads: CASSLVTSGSTDTQYF. The CDR3 DNA reads TGCGCCAGCAGCTTGGTTACTAGCGGGAGTACAGATACGCAGTATTTT.

The chain combines TRBV5-1 with TRBJ2-3; D possibly corresponds to TRBD2 (6 bases). Germline lookup yields CDR1 SGHRS and CDR2 YFSETQ. This CDR3 has 17 residues. The V end was cut by 0 bases, the J end by 6 bases, with 20 bases between. CDR3 region: CASSLVGSGYKGDTQYF. The CDR3 region has the DNA TGCGCCAGCAGCTTGGTTGGTAGCGGCTATAAGGGGGATACGCAGTATTTT.

There are many counts of this clonotype. This rearrangement joins TRBV5-1 to TRBJ2-7, with TRBD1 as a possible D gene (6 bases). CDR3 size: 14 residues. The germline gives CDR1 SGHRS, CDR2 YFSETQ. V was trimmed by 0 bases and J by 0 bases, leaving 7 bases between them. The CDR3 spells CASSLGQDSYEQYF. The CDR3 nucleotides are TGCGCCAGCAGCTTGGGACAGGACTCCTACGAGCAGTACTTC.

The CDR3 DNA is TGTGCCAGCAGAGCTCCTAGCGGAATACGCTCTGGGGCCAACGTCCTGACTTTC. It translates to CASRAPSGIRSGANVLTF. The chain is built from TRBV11-2 and TRBJ2-6, with TRBD2 matching 7 bases. The germline V gene has CDR1 SGHAT and CDR2 FQNNGV. Trimming took 6 bases from V and 0 from J; bases not matched to a gene: 11. The CDR3 loop spans 18 amino acids.

This clonotype was recorded at least ten times. The V gene is TRBV7-8, the J gene TRBJ2-1; 11 nucleotides line up with TRBD2. Germline V gene sequence: CDR1 SGHVS, CDR2 FQNEAQ. V trimming: 5 bases; J trimming: 0 bases; junction bases outside the gene matches: 6. The CDR3 has 17 amino acids. DNA for the CDR3: TGTGCCAGCAGCGAGGGACTAGCGGTTAGCTCCTACAATGAGCAGTTCTTC. It encodes CASSEGLAVSSYNEQFF.

Turning to this clonotype: This may stem from a read error, because a much larger clone lies one nucleotide away. The genes are TRBV7-8 and TRBJ2-1; 13 bases match TRBD2. This CDR3 spans 17 amino acids. Germline-derived CDR1 and CDR2 are SGHVS and FQNEAQ. After removal of 2 bases from V and 5 bases from J, the junction contained 6 bases not matched to a gene. CDR3 in amino acids: CASSLRLAGGPDNEQFF. Written as DNA, the CDR3 is TGTGCCAGCAGCTTACGACTAGCGGGGGGCCCGGACAATGAGCAGTTCTTC.

The chain recombines TRBV14 with TRBJ2-5; either TRBD1 or TRBD2 may fit D (5 bases each). Germline values: CDR1 SGHDN, CDR2 FVKESK. The V gene lost 1 base and the J gene lost 1 base, with 13 bases spanning the gap. The CDR3 totals 16 residues. As DNA, the CDR3 is TGTGCCAGCAGCCAAGCGGGCCGGGGACCCCAAGAGACCCAGTACTTC. This translates into CASSQAGRGPQETQYF.

Many counts were recorded for this clonotype. The CDR3 nucleotides are TGTGCCAGCAGTCATTTAACCCGACTCCGGACAAACACCGGGGAGCTGTTTTTT. It is translated as CASSHLTRLRTNTGELFF. The chain recombines TRBV28 with TRBJ2-2; a weak D match, TRBD1 (5 bases). CDR3 size: 18 residues. V gave up 5 bases and J gave up 2 bases, with 21 bases separating them. Germline V gene lookup returns CDR1 MDHEN and CDR2 SYDVKM.

This clonotype was recorded many times. In DNA, the CDR3 is TGCAGTGCTAGACATCTTGATGAGCAGTTCTTC. As protein: CSARHLDEQFF. The chain uses TRBV20-1 and TRBJ2-1; no clear D. Trimming removed 2 bases from V and 8 bases from J, with 7 bases in between. The CDR3 consists of 11 residues. The germline V gene has CDR1 DFQATT and CDR2 SNEGSKA (reference sequence).

This clonotype was observed a few times. This chain joins TRBV5-1 and TRBJ2-2; D is ambiguous. The CDR3 sequence is 16 residues long. Germline CDR1 reads SGHRS; CDR2 reads YFSETQ. Trimming took off 0 bases at V and 6 bases at J, with 15 bases between the two ends. The CDR3 region has the DNA TGCGCCAGCAGCTTGGGCTTTACAACTGGAGCCGGGGAGCTGTTTTTT. It specifies CASSLGFTTGAGELFF.

In this sample, this clonotype turned up many times. This chain links TRBV10-3 with TRBJ2-3, with D tentatively TRBD2 (5 bases). Germline V gives CDR1 ENHRY, CDR2 SYGVKD. The CDR3 has 13 residues. The V end was cut by 8 bases, the J end by 8 bases, with 17 bases between. CDR3 sequence (DNA): TGTGCCATCTCAAAGGAAATAGCGACTACGCAGTATTTT. It encodes CAISKEIATTQYF.

This clonotype was found many times. The chain's CDR3 is CASLGQVGGYTF. The CDR3 DNA sequence: TGTGCCAGCCTAGGACAGGTCGGTGGCTACACCTTC. This sequence joins TRBV2 and TRBJ1-2; the match to TRBD1 covers 7 bases. The junction had 7 bases not matched to a gene; V was cut back by 8 bases and J by 7 bases. This CDR3 comprises 12 residues. Germline CDR1 and CDR2: SNHLY and FYNNEI.